Described below is a single TCR beta chain sequence and its context. This entry comes from a study of technical replicates of blood from a few donors. Profiling relied on immunoSEQ multiplex PCR, and the TCRdb table lists in-frame clones only, not all of them. In the table there are approximately 74,000 clones, about 87% of which are singletons. With 6 bases clipped from V and 0 bases from J, the junction kept 10 bases outside the gene matches. Germline V lookup: CDR1 KGHSH, CDR2 LQKENI. The CDR3 consists of 16 residues. Sequencing was done on a sample of PBMCs. The rearrangement joins TRBV18 to TRBJ1-1; 7 bases are a match to TRBD1. The receptor was isolated from a human donor in good health. Some clones in this sample may be carry-over from other donors' samples. The CDR3 is CASSSTLTGMNTEAFF. The CDR3 nucleotides are TGTGCCAGCTCGAGCACACTGACAGGGATGAACACTGAAGCTTTCTTT.